One sample yielded the 3 T cell receptor beta chains listed below, sequenced in a study of shared clonotypes between healthy human individuals. The table came from immunoSEQ multiplex PCR; TCRdb's copy has only in-frame clones and leaves some out. Here the sample spans tens of thousands of clones, 60% to 70% being singletons. Source material: memory CD8+ T cells sorted from blood. Subset given: CD45RO+ cells pooled with CCR7-negative TemRA cells. All receptors come from a man under 40 in good health.

The chain uses TRBV11-2 and TRBJ2-3; 7 bases are a match to TRBD2. In germline, CDR1 is SGHAT, CDR2 FQNNGV. The CDR3 consists of 16 residues. Unmatched junction bases numbered 6, after V lost 2 bases and J lost 1 base. The CDR3 DNA reads TGTGCCAGCAGCTTACGGACTAGTGCGGGCACAGATACGCAGTATTTT. It specifies CASSLRTSAGTDTQYF.

This clone was detected a few times. V and J are TRBV2 and TRBJ2-1, with D perhaps TRBD2 (6 bases). The CDR3 runs 15 residues. Germline V lookup: CDR1 SNHLY, CDR2 FYNNEI. V was shortened by 8 bases and J by 8 bases, with 22 bases between the two germline ends. The chain's CDR3 is CASALVGSALDEQFF. For the CDR3, the DNA is TGTGCCAGCGCCCTCGTCGGGAGCGCATTGGATGAGCAGTTCTTC.

This rearrangement joins TRBV6-6 to TRBJ2-3; TRBD1 matches 9 bases. V trimming: 7 bases; J trimming: 4 bases; junction bases outside the gene matches: 3. This CDR3 spans 13 amino acids. Germline values: CDR1 MNHNY, CDR2 SVGAGI (reference sequence). The CDR3 protein is CASKGQGPDTQYF. CDR3 nucleotides: TGTGCCAGCAAGGGACAGGGACCAGATACGCAGTATTTT.